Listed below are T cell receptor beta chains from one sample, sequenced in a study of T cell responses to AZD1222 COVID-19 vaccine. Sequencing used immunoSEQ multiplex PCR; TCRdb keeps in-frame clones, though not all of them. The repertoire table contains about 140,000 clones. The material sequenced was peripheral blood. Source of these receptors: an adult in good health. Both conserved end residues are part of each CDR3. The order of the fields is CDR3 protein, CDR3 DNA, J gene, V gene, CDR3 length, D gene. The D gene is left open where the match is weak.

CDR3 protein: CASAEYRVDTEAFF
CDR3 DNA: TGTGCCAGCGCGGAGTACAGGGTGGACACTGAAGCTTTCTTT
J gene: TRBJ1-1
V gene: TRBV27
CDR3 length: 14
D gene: NA

CDR3 protein: CASSSTGFEGETQYF
CDR3 DNA: TGTGCCAGCAGCTCGACAGGCTTTGAGGGAGAGACCCAGTACTTC
J gene: TRBJ2-5
V gene: TRBV11-2
CDR3 length: 15
D gene: NA

CDR3 protein: CASSQDPRYGYTF
CDR3 DNA: TGTGCCAGCAGCCAAGATCCTCGCTATGGCTACACCTTC
J gene: TRBJ1-2
V gene: TRBV4-2
CDR3 length: 13
D gene: NA

CDR3 protein: CAWSSETNEKLFF
CDR3 DNA: TGTGCCTGGAGTTCCGAAACTAATGAAAAACTGTTTTTT
J gene: TRBJ1-4
V gene: TRBV30
CDR3 length: 13
D gene: NA

CDR3 protein: CATHVQGANTGELFF
CDR3 DNA: TGTGCCACCCACGTTCAGGGGGCCAACACCGGGGAGCTGTTTTTT
J gene: TRBJ2-2
V gene: TRBV6-5
CDR3 length: 15
D gene: TRBD1

CDR3 protein: CATSDDTYEQYF
CDR3 DNA: TGTGCCACCAGTGATGACACCTACGAGCAGTACTTC
J gene: TRBJ2-7
V gene: TRBV24-1
CDR3 length: 12
D gene: NA

CDR3 protein: CATSPSWPNQPQHF
CDR3 DNA: TGTGCCACCAGTCCTTCTTGGCCCAATCAGCCCCAGCATTTT
J gene: TRBJ1-5
V gene: TRBV24-1
CDR3 length: 14
D gene: NA

CDR3 protein: CASSLYGTASLGTEAFF
CDR3 DNA: TGTGCCAGTAGTCTCTACGGGACGGCCTCCCTTGGCACTGAAGCTTTCTTT
J gene: TRBJ1-1
V gene: TRBV19
CDR3 length: 17
D gene: NA

CDR3 protein: CASRAGGLVGETQYF
CDR3 DNA: TGTGCCAGCAGAGCCGGGGGGCTGGTAGGAGAGACCCAGTACTTC
J gene: TRBJ2-5
V gene: TRBV6-5
CDR3 length: 15
D gene: NA

CDR3 protein: CASSGTGQGGGYTF
CDR3 DNA: TGTGCCAGCAGCGGGACGGGACAGGGGGGTGGCTACACCTTC
J gene: TRBJ1-2
V gene: TRBV5-5
CDR3 length: 14
D gene: TRBD1

CDR3 protein: CASSSRGAGGNGYTF
CDR3 DNA: TGTGCCAGCAGCTCCAGGGGGGCAGGGGGAAATGGCTACACCTTC
J gene: TRBJ1-2
V gene: TRBV7-9
CDR3 length: 15
D gene: TRBD1

CDR3 protein: CASSIGSGLGSYEQYF
CDR3 DNA: TGTGCCAGTAGTATAGGGAGCGGCCTCGGCTCCTACGAGCAGTACTTC
J gene: TRBJ2-7
V gene: TRBV19
CDR3 length: 16
D gene: NA

CDR3 protein: CASAGGSVEEKLFF
CDR3 DNA: TGTGCCTCAGCAGGTGGGAGTGTCGAGGAAAAACTGTTTTTT
J gene: TRBJ1-4
V gene: TRBV30
CDR3 length: 14
D gene: NA

CDR3 protein: CASSLKLGGTNTGELFF
CDR3 DNA: TGTGCCAGCAGCTTAAAATTGGGGGGCACGAACACCGGGGAGCTGTTTTTT
J gene: TRBJ2-2
V gene: TRBV7-3
CDR3 length: 17
D gene: NA

CDR3 protein: CASSPADRGLLMTKNIQYF
CDR3 DNA: TGTGCCAGCTCACCGGCGGACAGGGGGCTTCTTATGACCAAAAACATTCAGTACTTC
J gene: TRBJ2-4
V gene: TRBV18
CDR3 length: 19
D gene: TRBD1

CDR3 protein: CASSLETGGSYNEQFF
CDR3 DNA: TGCGCCAGCAGCTTGGAAACAGGGGGTTCCTACAATGAGCAGTTCTTC
J gene: TRBJ2-1
V gene: TRBV5-1
CDR3 length: 16
D gene: TRBD1

CDR3 protein: CASKDRGRDEQYF
CDR3 DNA: TGTGCCAGCAAGGACAGGGGGCGCGACGAGCAGTACTTC
J gene: TRBJ2-7
V gene: TRBV12-3/TRBV12-4
CDR3 length: 13
D gene: TRBD1

CDR3 protein: CASSPWAGTEAFF
CDR3 DNA: TGTGCCAGCAGTCCCTGGGCGGGCACTGAAGCTTTCTTT
J gene: TRBJ1-1
V gene: TRBV28
CDR3 length: 13
D gene: NA

CDR3 protein: CASSLQGSMTEAFF
CDR3 DNA: TGTGCCAGCAGTTTACAGGGGTCTATGACTGAAGCTTTCTTT
J gene: TRBJ1-1
V gene: TRBV28
CDR3 length: 14
D gene: NA

CDR3 protein: CASSQSFYQFF
CDR3 DNA: TGTGCCAGCAGCCAGAGCTTCTACCAGTTCTTC
J gene: TRBJ2-1
V gene: TRBV3-1/TRBV3-2
CDR3 length: 11
D gene: NA

CDR3 protein: CASRPAGAGYGYTF
CDR3 DNA: TGTGCCAGCAGGCCCGCGGGGGCAGGGTATGGCTACACCTTC
J gene: TRBJ1-2
V gene: TRBV6-5
CDR3 length: 14
D gene: NA

CDR3 protein: CASSLAHSYEQYF
CDR3 DNA: TGTGCCAGCAGCTTGGCCCACTCCTACGAGCAGTACTTC
J gene: TRBJ2-7
V gene: TRBV5-4
CDR3 length: 13
D gene: NA

CDR3 protein: CAWSPDRFEAFF
CDR3 DNA: TGTGCCTGGAGCCCGGACAGGTTTGAAGCTTTCTTT
J gene: TRBJ1-1
V gene: TRBV30
CDR3 length: 12
D gene: TRBD1

CDR3 protein: CASSLDGTNKGRNTQYF
CDR3 DNA: TGTGCCAGCAGCTTGGACGGGACTAACAAGGGTAGGAATACGCAGTATTTT
J gene: TRBJ2-3
V gene: TRBV5-6
CDR3 length: 17
D gene: TRBD2

CDR3 protein: CASSLSSGVYNEQFF
CDR3 DNA: TGTGCCAGCAGCTTGTCCAGCGGGGTCTACAATGAGCAGTTCTTC
J gene: TRBJ2-1
V gene: TRBV5-4
CDR3 length: 15
D gene: TRBD2

CDR3 protein: CASSLGLAGADTQYF
CDR3 DNA: TGTGCCAGCAGCTTGGGACTAGCGGGAGCAGATACGCAGTATTTT
J gene: TRBJ2-3
V gene: TRBV5-4
CDR3 length: 15
D gene: TRBD2

CDR3 protein: CASSPRQGATYEQYF
CDR3 DNA: TGTGCCAGCAGCCCCAGACAGGGAGCGACCTACGAGCAGTACTTC
J gene: TRBJ2-7
V gene: TRBV5-4
CDR3 length: 15
D gene: TRBD1

CDR3 protein: CSAAGQGDGYTF
CDR3 DNA: TGCAGCGCCGCCGGACAGGGTGACGGCTACACCTTC
J gene: TRBJ1-2
V gene: TRBV29-1
CDR3 length: 12
D gene: TRBD1

CDR3 protein: CASSLVGTSLKQETQYF
CDR3 DNA: TGTGCCAGCAGCTTGGTCGGGACTAGTCTGAAACAAGAGACCCAGTACTTC
J gene: TRBJ2-5
V gene: TRBV5-4
CDR3 length: 17
D gene: TRBD2

CDR3 protein: CASTGDNSPLHF
CDR3 DNA: TGCGCCAGCACGGGGGATAATTCACCCCTCCACTTT
J gene: TRBJ1-6
V gene: TRBV10-2
CDR3 length: 12
D gene: NA

CDR3 protein: CASSPPGGGSYEQYF
CDR3 DNA: TGCGCCAGCAGCCCCCCCGGCGGGGGCTCCTACGAGCAGTACTTC
J gene: TRBJ2-7
V gene: TRBV5-1
CDR3 length: 15
D gene: TRBD2

CDR3 protein: CASGLGMADQETQYF
CDR3 DNA: TGTGCTAGTGGTTTGGGTATGGCAGACCAAGAGACCCAGTACTTC
J gene: TRBJ2-5
V gene: TRBV12-5
CDR3 length: 15
D gene: NA

CDR3 protein: CASSLGGAGELFF
CDR3 DNA: TGCGCCAGCAGCTTGGGGGGGGCCGGGGAGCTGTTTTTT
J gene: TRBJ2-2
V gene: TRBV5-1
CDR3 length: 13
D gene: NA

CDR3 protein: CASSSQGQGVGEQYF
CDR3 DNA: TGTGCCAGCAGCTCACAGGGACAGGGGGTCGGGGAGCAGTACTTC
J gene: TRBJ2-7
V gene: TRBV7-2
CDR3 length: 15
D gene: TRBD1

CDR3 protein: CASSLPGGPSYGYTF
CDR3 DNA: TGTGCCAGCAGTCTCCCGGGAGGCCCTAGCTATGGCTACACCTTC
J gene: TRBJ1-2
V gene: TRBV28
CDR3 length: 15
D gene: NA

CDR3 protein: CASSISGANVLTF
CDR3 DNA: TGTGCCAGCAGTATCTCTGGGGCCAACGTCCTGACTTTC
J gene: TRBJ2-6
V gene: TRBV25-1
CDR3 length: 13
D gene: NA

CDR3 protein: CASSRKPGPLGGYTF
CDR3 DNA: TGTGCCAGCAGCCGAAAACCGGGACCTCTGGGGGGCTACACCTTC
J gene: TRBJ1-2
V gene: TRBV6-5
CDR3 length: 15
D gene: NA

CDR3 protein: CASSLDEHMGGAQYF
CDR3 DNA: TGTGCCAGCAGCTTAGACGAGCATATGGGAGGGGCCCAGTACTTC
J gene: TRBJ2-5
V gene: TRBV11-2
CDR3 length: 15
D gene: TRBD2

CDR3 protein: CASSLDYGYTF
CDR3 DNA: TGTGCCAGCAGTTTGGACTATGGCTACACCTTC
J gene: TRBJ1-2
V gene: TRBV12-3/TRBV12-4
CDR3 length: 11
D gene: NA

CDR3 protein: CASSPRGTNTGELFF
CDR3 DNA: TGTGCCAGCTCACCACGGGGAACCAACACCGGGGAGCTGTTTTTT
J gene: TRBJ2-2
V gene: TRBV18
CDR3 length: 15
D gene: NA

CDR3 protein: CSVEDLSWGYGYTF
CDR3 DNA: TGCAGCGTTGAAGATTTAAGCTGGGGCTATGGCTACACCTTC
J gene: TRBJ1-2
V gene: TRBV29-1
CDR3 length: 14
D gene: NA